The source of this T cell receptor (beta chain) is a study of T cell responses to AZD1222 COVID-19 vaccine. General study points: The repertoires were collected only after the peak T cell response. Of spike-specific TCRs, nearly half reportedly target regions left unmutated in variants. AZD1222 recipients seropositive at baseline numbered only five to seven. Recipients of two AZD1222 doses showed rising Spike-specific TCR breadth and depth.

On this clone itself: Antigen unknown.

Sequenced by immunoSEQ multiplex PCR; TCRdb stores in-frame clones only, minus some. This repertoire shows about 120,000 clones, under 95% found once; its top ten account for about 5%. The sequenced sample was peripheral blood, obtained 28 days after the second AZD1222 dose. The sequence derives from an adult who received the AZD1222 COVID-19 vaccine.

CDR3 protein: CASSYRRGAEQDYNEQFF. In DNA, the CDR3 is TGTGCCAGCAGTTACCGTCGTGGGGCCGAACAAGACTACAATGAGCAGTTCTTC. This chain connects TRBV6-2 or TRBV6-3 to TRBJ2-1; D might be TRBD1 (5 bases). CDR3 length: 18 residues. Germline V gene sequence: CDR1 MNHEY, CDR2 SVGEGT. The V end lost 2 bases, the J end lost 3 bases, and 20 bases lay between the germline ends.